This T cell receptor beta chain stems from a study of blood T cell repertoires in COVID-19. Looking at the study overall: From the United States, Italy and Spain came samples of acute and convalescent COVID-19.

The method was immunoSEQ multiplex PCR; TCRdb's version includes in-frame clones alone and lacks a portion of them. The sample shows about 90,000 clones, about 81% of them seen only once. Germline V gives CDR1 SGHTA, CDR2 FQGNSA. V lost 2 bases, J lost 8 bases, and 13 bases lay in between. CDR3 length: 14 amino acids. The J gene is TRBJ2-4, the V gene TRBV7-2; weak D call: TRBD2 (6 bases). The TCR originated in a human donor in a cohort sampled during active COVID-19. What was sequenced was peripheral blood. The DNA of the CDR3 is TGTGCCAGCAGCTTAAAGGACTATATGGACATTCAGTACTTC. Translated: CASSLKDYMDIQYF.